This paragraph reports one TCR beta chain. The antigen is unknown. This entry is derived from a study of vaccination effects on CD4 cells after COVID-19. In the study overall: Cultures of about 2 million PBMC per well contained around 10 IU/ml IL-2 plus 10 ug/ml peptides.

CD4+ T cells were isolated after about eleven days of culture. Days 3 and 7 were when half the medium was replaced with IL-2 medium. Study findings and constraints: Spike-reactive clones in convalescents after vaccination were chiefly newly vaccine-induced.

Trimming pared 1 base from V and 4 bases from J, leaving 13 bases between. The CDR3 sequence is 15 residues long. Germline V CDR1 and CDR2: SEHNR, FQNEAQ (reference sequence). Sequenced by immunoSEQ multiplex PCR; TCRdb stores in-frame clones only, minus some. Here the sample spans 45,000 to 60,000 clones, more than 75% being singletons. V usage is TRBV7-9 and J usage is TRBJ2-5; tentatively, D is TRBD1 or TRBD2 (5 bases each). The clonotype originates from a human donor who had a prior SARS-CoV-2 infection. The source was CD4+ T cells from PBMCs cultured without peptide, collected before COVID-19 vaccination. The CDR3 loop is CASSLVGTTGETQYF. The CDR3 DNA reads TGTGCCAGCAGCTTAGTTGGGACCACTGGAGAGACCCAGTACTTC. Using reference TRBV7-9 and TRBJ2-5 for the parts outside the CDR3, the full variable domain is DTGVSQNPRHKITKRGQNVTFRCDPISEHNRLYWYRQTLGQGPEFLTYFQNEAQLEKSRLLSDRFSAERPKGSFSTLEIQRTEQGDSAMYLCASSLVGTTGETQYFGPGTRLLVL.